The 29 T cell receptor beta chains in this list originate from one sample, sequenced in a study of cytomegalovirus exposure and HLA in healthy donors. PCR primers comprised 60 Vbeta and 13 Jbeta primers. Produced via immunoSEQ multiplex PCR; TCRdb's table is partial and in-frame only. The sample consists of 70,000 to 80,000 clones, about 78% of them appearing once. The specimen was PBMCs. The receptors derive from a woman in her 40s in good health and CMV-seropositive.

The table lists this clone with a count of one. The chain has TRBV4-2 and TRBJ2-5; D call uncertain. From germline, CDR1 is LGHNA and CDR2 YNFKEQ. V was shortened by 2 bases and J by 4 bases, with 8 bases between the two germline ends. The CDR3 totals 13 residues. CDR3 sequence (DNA): TGTGCCAGCAGCCAAATTCCAGGAGAGACCCAGTACTTC. Amino acids: CASSQIPGETQYF.

The V gene is TRBV5-1, the J gene TRBJ1-1; 9 positions match TRBD1. Germline values: CDR1 SGHRS, CDR2 YFSETQ. V gave up 4 bases and J gave up 1 base; unmatched junction bases: 8. The CDR3 spans 16 residues. CDR3 sequence reads: CASSLHRGQANTEAFF. The CDR3, as DNA: TGCGCCAGCAGCCTCCACAGGGGGCAGGCGAACACTGAAGCTTTCTTT.

V is TRBV9 and J is TRBJ1-1; D gene uncertain. Trimming took 4 bases from V and 9 from J, leaving 13 bases between them. The length of the CDR3 is 12 residues. Germline-derived CDR1 and CDR2 are SGDLS and YYNGEE. The CDR3 nucleotides are TGTGCCAGCAGCCAAACCGGGTCACAAGCTTTCTTT. Protein sequence: CASSQTGSQAFF.

The CDR3 region has the DNA TGTGCCAGCAGGTCCGGGACAGGGCTTTCACCCCTCCACTTT. Amino acids: CASRSGTGLSPLHF. The rearrangement uses TRBV9 and TRBJ1-6; the match to TRBD1 covers 9 bases. Germline V gives CDR1 SGDLS, CDR2 YYNGEE. The CDR3 extends over 14 amino acids. Trimming at V came to 5 bases and at J to 9 bases, leaving 6 bases not matched to a gene.

The chain joins TRBV19 to TRBJ1-1, with 9 positions matching TRBD1. In germline, CDR1 is LNHDA, CDR2 SQIVND (reference sequence). The V segment lost 0 bases and the J segment 5 bases; nucleotides outside the gene matches: 7. The CDR3 length is 16 residues. This chain's CDR3 is CASSIEGNRGRTEAFF. In nucleotides, the CDR3 is TGTGCCAGTAGTATAGAGGGGAACAGGGGGCGGACTGAAGCTTTCTTT.

This chain links TRBV7-8 with TRBJ1-3; unclear D gene. Germline loops: CDR1 SGHVS, CDR2 FQNEAQ. V was cut by 6 bases and J by 0 bases, with 6 bases left in between. This CDR3 spans 13 amino acids. The CDR3 region has the DNA TGTGCCAGCAGTCTTAGCTCTGGAAACACCATATATTTT. The encoded protein is CASSLSSGNTIYF.

This chain uses TRBV29-1 with TRBJ1-2, with TRBD1 as a possible D gene (5 bases). CDR1 and CDR2 from the germline V gene are SQVTM and ANQGSEA. Deletions cut 7 bases from V and 7 bases from J, with 13 bases between. The CDR3 is 11 amino acids. CDR3 bases: TGCAGCGGCGGGGCAGATGGTGGCTACACCTTC. Translating gives CSGGADGGYTF. Filled out from reference TRBV29-1 and TRBJ1-2, the complete variable domain reads SAVISQKPSRDICQRGTSLTIQCQVDSQVTMMFWYRQQPGQSLTLIATANQGSEATYESGFVIDKFPISRPNLTFSTLTVSNMSPEDSSIYLCSGGADGGYTFGSGTRLTVV.

CDR3 DNA: TGTGCCACCGGGACAGGGGGCTCTGGGGCCAACGTCCTGACTTTC. Residues: CATGTGGSGANVLTF. The chain has TRBV6-1 and TRBJ2-6; TRBD1 aligns across 11 bases. Looked up from germline, CDR1 is MNHNS and CDR2 is SASEGT. The V and J ends lost 10 bases and 0 bases, in that order; junction bases with no gene match: 2. The CDR3 is made up of 15 amino acids.

The rearrangement links TRBV9 to TRBJ2-6; D is perhaps TRBD2 (6 bases). V was clipped by 9 bases and J by 0 bases, with 25 bases between them. This CDR3 is built from 19 residues. Germline V lookup: CDR1 SGDLS, CDR2 YYNGEE. This chain's CDR3 is CATATTPGTAFSGANVLTF. CDR3 coding DNA: TGTGCCACCGCAACAACCCCCGGGACTGCATTCTCTGGGGCCAACGTCCTGACTTTC.

The chain has TRBV28 and TRBJ2-2; D gene unclear. V dropped 3 bases and J dropped 4 bases, with 9 bases sitting between them. CDR3 length: 14 amino acids. Germline values: CDR1 MDHEN, CDR2 SYDVKM. CDR3 protein: CASSFRQTTGELFF. The CDR3 region has the DNA TGTGCCAGCAGTTTCCGACAAACCACCGGGGAGCTGTTTTTT.

The chain employs TRBV11-3 and TRBJ2-3; D remains ambiguous. Germline lookup yields CDR1 SGHNT and CDR2 YENEEA. The V gene lost 3 bases and the J gene lost 1 base, with 8 bases spanning the gap. The CDR3 has 14 amino acids. The CDR3, as DNA: TGTGCCAGCAGCTTGGTGGGCCGCACAGATACGCAGTATTTT. This encodes CASSLVGRTDTQYF.

The chain joins TRBV29-1 to TRBJ2-7; TRBD1 is a possible D gene (5 bases). The CDR3 spans 14 residues. Germline CDR1 and CDR2: SQVTM and ANQGSEA. V lost 1 base to trimming and J lost 3 bases, with 13 bases between them. The CDR3 region has the DNA TGCAGCGTTGAAGTAGGGGCTAACCACTACGAGCAGTACTTC. Its translation is CSVEVGANHYEQYF.

The chain employs TRBV6-4 and TRBJ2-1; 14 bases are shared with TRBD2. There are 16 residues in the CDR3. With 5 bases clipped from V and 3 bases from J, the junction kept 3 bases outside the gene matches. CDR1 and CDR2 (germline): MRHNA, SNTAGT. The CDR3 sequence is CASSSGLAGDYNEQFF. The DNA of the CDR3 is TGTGCCAGCAGTTCGGGACTAGCGGGGGACTACAATGAGCAGTTCTTC.

The V call is TRBV18, the J call TRBJ2-3, with D possibly being TRBD2 (6 bases). The V end lost 0 bases, the J end lost 1 base, and 11 bases lay between the germline ends. Germline V lookup: CDR1 KGHSH, CDR2 LQKENI. This CDR3 comprises 16 residues. The CDR3 nucleotides are TGTGCCAGCTCACCACCCGAGCGGGCGCGCACAGATACGCAGTATTTT. Translating gives CASSPPERARTDTQYF.

The rearrangement joins TRBV6-6 to TRBJ2-2; 8 nucleotides agree with TRBD1. CDR1 MNHNY and CDR2 SVGAGI come from the germline V gene (reference sequence). The V gene end was trimmed by 5 bases and the J gene end by 1 base; junction bases not matched to a gene: 6. The CDR3 is 16 residues long. Here the CDR3 DNA reads TGTGCCAGCAGTCGCCTGGGACAGGAGAACACCGGGGAGCTGTTTTTT. Translating it yields CASSRLGQENTGELFF.

The chain combines TRBV5-3 with TRBJ2-3; the D gene is possibly TRBD2 (7 bases). TRBV5-3 belongs to the ORF category, with a function that is uncertain. This CDR3 has 17 amino acids. With 0 bases removed from V and 0 bases from J, the gap between germline ends came to 14 bases. DNA for the CDR3: TGTGCCAGAAGCTTGGAGGGGGGGCCCTCTAGCACAGATACGCAGTATTTT. Translating it yields CARSLEGGPSSTDTQYF.

This CDR3 is CASSSQYLTEAFF. CDR3 nucleotide sequence: TGTGCCAGTAGTTCACAATATCTCACTGAAGCTTTCTTT. V gene TRBV19 combines with J gene TRBJ1-1; D is unclear. This CDR3 is 13 amino acids long. V gave up 5 bases and J gave up 4 bases, with 11 bases separating them. CDR1 and CDR2 (germline): LNHDA, SQIVND (reference sequence).

This clone was observed a few times. The V call is TRBV5-1, the J call TRBJ1-2, with a tentative D call TRBD1 (5 bases). The germline V gene has CDR1 SGHRS and CDR2 YFSETQ. V was pared by 4 bases and J by 7 bases, with 11 bases between. The CDR3 runs 12 residues. CDR3 loop: CASSQGEGGYTF. In nucleotides, the CDR3 is TGCGCCAGCAGCCAAGGGGAAGGTGGCTACACCTTC.

This clone has only a few counts. The genes are TRBV6-5 and TRBJ1-6; D may be TRBD1 (5 bases). Trimming took 5 bases from V and 6 from J, leaving 14 bases between them. This CDR3 comprises 15 residues. Germline V gene sequence: CDR1 MNHEY, CDR2 SVGAGI. CDR3 sequence: CASSRPGHLNSPLHF. CDR3 nucleotides: TGTGCCAGCAGTCGCCCCGGACACCTTAATTCACCCCTCCACTTT.

The chain joins TRBV19 to TRBJ1-6; no clear D gene. Looked up from germline, CDR1 is LNHDA and CDR2 is SQIVND (reference sequence). V lost 5 bases and J 5 bases, leaving 10 bases between the germline ends. This CDR3 is built from 14 residues. For the CDR3, the DNA is TGTGCCAGTAGTTACGGAGTAGATAATTCACCCCTCCACTTT. Encoded protein: CASSYGVDNSPLHF.

The chain combines TRBV19 with TRBJ2-4, with D hard to call. Trimming left V 5 bases short and J 0 bases short, with 11 bases between. The CDR3 length is 15 residues. Per the germline V gene, CDR1 is LNHDA and CDR2 is SQIVND (reference sequence). The chain's CDR3 is CASSVADIAKNIQYF. CDR3 coding DNA: TGTGCCAGTAGTGTGGCAGACATAGCCAAAAACATTCAGTACTTC.

This clone was detected once. V gene TRBV5-8 combines with J gene TRBJ1-5, with a tentative D call TRBD1 (6 bases). The V gene's germline CDR1 is SGHTS and CDR2 YDEGEE. Deletions cut 4 bases from V and 2 bases from J, with 13 bases between. The CDR3 consists of 15 residues. In nucleotides, the CDR3 is TGTGCCAGCAGCATGAGGACAGCGGGCAATCAGCCCCAGCATTTT. This codes for CASSMRTAGNQPQHF.

The rearrangement links TRBV9 to TRBJ1-2; the D is unclear. Germline V gene lookup returns CDR1 SGDLS and CDR2 YYNGEE. The V end was cut by 4 bases, the J end by 3 bases, with 16 bases between. The CDR3 contains 15 residues. Written as DNA, the CDR3 is TGTGCCAGCAGCCCCGGAGGTACGGGAGACTATGGCTACACCTTC. Protein sequence: CASSPGGTGDYGYTF.

The genes are TRBV5-1 and TRBJ1-1, with D perhaps matching TRBD1 (6 bases). V was cut by 4 bases and J by 4 bases, with 14 bases left in between. Germline lookup yields CDR1 SGHRS and CDR2 YFSETQ. The CDR3 contains 14 residues. As DNA, the CDR3 is TGCGCCAGCAGCGGGATACAGGGTTCCACTGAAGCTTTCTTT. As protein: CASSGIQGSTEAFF.

This clone was counted once. The genes are TRBV15 and TRBJ2-1; D possibly corresponds to TRBD2 (7 bases). V dropped 3 bases and J dropped 13 bases, with 19 bases sitting between them. Germline V lookup: CDR1 LNHNV, CDR2 YYDKDF (reference sequence). This CDR3 has 14 residues. For the CDR3, the DNA is TGTGCCACCAGCAGGAGGGGGGAAGCGGGGACCCAGTTCTTC. As protein: CATSRRGEAGTQFF. Full variable domain (rest looked up from reference TRBV15 and TRBJ2-1): DAMVIQNPRYQVTQFGKPVTLSCSQTLNHNVMYWYQQKSSQAPKLLFHYYDKDFNNEADTPDNFQSRRPNTSFCFLDIRSPGLGDTAMYLCATSRRGEAGTQFFGPGTRLTVL.

The gene calls are TRBV2 and TRBJ1-3; possibly TRBD1 for D (5 bases). There are 15 residues in the CDR3. Germline V gene lookup returns CDR1 SNHLY and CDR2 FYNNEI. The V end lost 6 bases, the J end lost 0 bases, and 12 bases lay between the germline ends. The CDR3 coding sequence is TGTGCCAGCAGAGCTGGACAAAACTCTGGAAACACCATATATTTT. It codes for CASRAGQNSGNTIYF. The full variable domain, rest sourced from reference TRBV2 and TRBJ1-3, is EPEVTQTPSHQVTQMGQEVILRCVPISNHLYFYWYRQILGQKVEFLVSFYNNEISEKSEIFDDQFSVERPDGSNFTLKIRSTKLEDSAMYFCASRAGQNSGNTIYFGEGSWLTVV.

This clone has more than one count but fewer than ten. The rearrangement joins TRBV4-2 to TRBJ2-5; TRBD2 matches 10 bases. The germline gives CDR1 LGHNA, CDR2 YNFKEQ. Trimming at V came to 1 base and at J to 4 bases, leaving 9 bases not matched to a gene. The CDR3 is 17 residues long. The CDR3 DNA reads as TGTGCCAGCAGCCAAGGTAGTCTAGCGGGGGTGAGAGAGACCCAGTACTTC. It specifies CASSQGSLAGVRETQYF.

The chain joins TRBV5-4 to TRBJ1-3, with TRBD1 matching over 7 bases. In germline, CDR1 is SGHNT, CDR2 YYREEE (reference sequence). This CDR3 has 20 amino acids. Trimming cost V 0 bases and J 2 bases; bases outside gene matches: 17. The CDR3 loop is CASSLAFGRETGIAGNTIYF. DNA for the CDR3: TGTGCCAGCAGCTTGGCATTTGGCAGGGAGACAGGGATCGCTGGAAACACCATATATTTT. The variable domain in full, completed from reference TRBV5-4 and TRBJ1-3, reads ETGVTQSPTHLIKTRGQQVTLRCSSQSGHNTVSWYQQALGQGPQFIFQYYREEENGRGNFPPRFSGLQFPNYSSELNVNALELDDSALYLCASSLAFGRETGIAGNTIYFGEGSWLTVV.

This chain joins TRBV5-6 and TRBJ2-7; TRBD1 matches at 8 bases. The CDR3 has 14 amino acids. Germline loops: CDR1 SGHDT, CDR2 YYEEEE. After removal of 3 bases from V and 5 bases from J, the junction contained 7 bases not matched to a gene. CDR3 coding DNA: TGTGCCAGCAGCTATCGGGACAGGCCCCACGAGCAGTACTTC. It is translated as CASSYRDRPHEQYF.